Reported below is one TCR beta chain. Its specificity is not known. The record originates from a study of T cells in Graves' hyperthyroidism and ophthalmopathy. Study conclusions and caveats: Most thyroid clonotypes with frequency above 0.001 were detected in blood.

For ophthalmopathy patients, the Clinical Activity Score was at least 3 and the NOSPECS grade at least 4; duration was under 3 months. Clinical symptoms, serum thyroxine and TRAb, thyroid ultrasound and orbital computed tomography were used for the diagnoses. Germline V gene sequence: CDR1 SGHAT, CDR2 FQNNGV. The germline V and J ends were trimmed by 5 bases and 1 base, with 17 bases remaining between them. The length of the CDR3 is 16 residues. Amplified TCR beta CDR3 regions derived from RNA transcripts. The TCR CDR3 was amplified in a first-round RT-PCR using the HTBI primer set. A single record per CDR3 protein comes from TCRdb applying MiXCR to the multiplex PCR reads. The top ten clones hold about 6.6% of a sample with around 600,000 distinct CDR3 sequences, approximately 15% of them seen once.

Sequencing input: blood. This chain uses TRBV11-2 with TRBJ2-5; D gene unclear. This TCR came from a woman younger than 35 with Graves' ophthalmopathy. The CDR3 bases are TGTGCCAGCAGCGCCAAAGGCGGACGCCTCCAAGAGACCCAGTACTTC. Protein product: CASSAKGGRLQETQYF.